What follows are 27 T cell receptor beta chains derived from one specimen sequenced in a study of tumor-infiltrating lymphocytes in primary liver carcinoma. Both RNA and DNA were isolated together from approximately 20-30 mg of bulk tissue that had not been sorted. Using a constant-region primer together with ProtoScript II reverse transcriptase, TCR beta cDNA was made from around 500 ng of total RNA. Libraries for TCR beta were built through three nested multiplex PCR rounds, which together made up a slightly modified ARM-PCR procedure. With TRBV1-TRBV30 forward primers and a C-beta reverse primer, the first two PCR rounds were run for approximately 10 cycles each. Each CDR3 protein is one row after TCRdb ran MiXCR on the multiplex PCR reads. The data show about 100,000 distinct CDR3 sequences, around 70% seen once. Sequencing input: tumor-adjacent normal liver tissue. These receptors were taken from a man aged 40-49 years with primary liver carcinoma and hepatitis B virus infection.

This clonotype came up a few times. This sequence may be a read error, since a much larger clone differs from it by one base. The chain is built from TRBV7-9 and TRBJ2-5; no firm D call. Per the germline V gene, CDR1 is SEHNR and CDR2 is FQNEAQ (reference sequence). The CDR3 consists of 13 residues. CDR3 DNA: TGTACCAGCAGCTTAAATGTACAAGAGACCCAGTACTTC. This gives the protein CTSSLNVQETQYF.

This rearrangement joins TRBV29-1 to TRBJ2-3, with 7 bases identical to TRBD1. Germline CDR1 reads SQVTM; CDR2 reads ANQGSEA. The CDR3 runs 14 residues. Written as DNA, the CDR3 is TGCAGTTCTATAGGGGGCGTTGGCACAGATACGCAGTATTTT. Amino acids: CSSIGGVGTDTQYF.

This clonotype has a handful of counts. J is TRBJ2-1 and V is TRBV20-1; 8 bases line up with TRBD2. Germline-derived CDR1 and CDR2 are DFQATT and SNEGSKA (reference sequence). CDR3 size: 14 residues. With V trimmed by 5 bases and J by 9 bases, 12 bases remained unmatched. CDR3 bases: TGCAGTGCTTCGCCGGGACTAGGTTTACCTGAGCAGTTCTTC. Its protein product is CSASPGLGLPEQFF.

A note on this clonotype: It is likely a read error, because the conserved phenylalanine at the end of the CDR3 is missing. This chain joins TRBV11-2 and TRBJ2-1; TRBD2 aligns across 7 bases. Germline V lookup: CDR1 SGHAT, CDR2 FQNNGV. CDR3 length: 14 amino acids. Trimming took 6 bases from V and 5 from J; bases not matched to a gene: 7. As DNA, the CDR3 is TGTGCCAGCAGTATACGGGAGGACGACAATGAGCAGTTCTTA. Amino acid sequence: CASSIREDDNEQFL.

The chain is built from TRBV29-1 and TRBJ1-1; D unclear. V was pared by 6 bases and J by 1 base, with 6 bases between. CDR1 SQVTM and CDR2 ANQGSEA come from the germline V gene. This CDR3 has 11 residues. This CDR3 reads CSVSTNTEAFF. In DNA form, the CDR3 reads TGCAGCGTATCTACGAACACTGAAGCTTTCTTT.

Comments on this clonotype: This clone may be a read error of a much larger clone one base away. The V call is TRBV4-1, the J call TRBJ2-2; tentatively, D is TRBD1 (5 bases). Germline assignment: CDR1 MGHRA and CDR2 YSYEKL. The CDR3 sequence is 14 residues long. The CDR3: CPSSQQDGTGELFF. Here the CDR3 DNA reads TGCCCCAGCAGCCAACAGGACGGGACCGGGGAGCTGTTTTTT.

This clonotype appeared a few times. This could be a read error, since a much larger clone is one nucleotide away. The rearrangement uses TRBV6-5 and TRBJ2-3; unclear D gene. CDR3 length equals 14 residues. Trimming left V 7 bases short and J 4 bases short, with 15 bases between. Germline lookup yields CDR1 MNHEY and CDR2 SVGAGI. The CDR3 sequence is CASKVDHGADTQYF. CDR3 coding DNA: TGTGCCAGCAAGGTCGACCACGGTGCAGATACGCAGTATTTT.

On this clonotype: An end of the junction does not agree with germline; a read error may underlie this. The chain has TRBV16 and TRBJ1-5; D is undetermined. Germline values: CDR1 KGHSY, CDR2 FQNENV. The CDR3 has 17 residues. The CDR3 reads CASSQNPTWVSNQAQHF. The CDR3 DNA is TGTGCCAGCAGCCAGAATCCGACATGGGTTAGCAATCAGGCCCAGCATTTT.

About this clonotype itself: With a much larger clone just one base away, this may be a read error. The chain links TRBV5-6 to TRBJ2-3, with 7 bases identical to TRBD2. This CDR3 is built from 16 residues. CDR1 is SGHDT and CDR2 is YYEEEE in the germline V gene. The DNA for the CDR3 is TGTGCCAGCGGCTTGGCGGCGGGGGTCCCTACAGATACGCAGTATTTT. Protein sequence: CASGLAAGVPTDTQYF.

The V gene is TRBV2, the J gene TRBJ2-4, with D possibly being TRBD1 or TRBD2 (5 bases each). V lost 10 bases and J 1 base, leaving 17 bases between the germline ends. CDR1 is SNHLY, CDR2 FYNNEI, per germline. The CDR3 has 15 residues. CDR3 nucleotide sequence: TGTGCCACCGGGGACGTCGTCGGCGCCAAAAACATTCAGTACTTC. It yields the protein CATGDVVGAKNIQYF. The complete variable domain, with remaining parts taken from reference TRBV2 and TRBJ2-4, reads EPEVTQTPSHQVTQMGQEVILRCVPISNHLYFYWYRQILGQKVEFLVSFYNNEISEKSEIFDDQFSVERPDGSNFTLKIRSTKLEDSAMYFCATGDVVGAKNIQYFGAGTRLSVL.

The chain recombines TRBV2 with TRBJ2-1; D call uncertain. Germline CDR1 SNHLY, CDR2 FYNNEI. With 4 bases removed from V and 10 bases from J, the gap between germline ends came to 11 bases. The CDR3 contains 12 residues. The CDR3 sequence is CASSGLGKEQFF. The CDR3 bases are TGTGCCAGCAGTGGCCTAGGCAAGGAGCAGTTCTTC.

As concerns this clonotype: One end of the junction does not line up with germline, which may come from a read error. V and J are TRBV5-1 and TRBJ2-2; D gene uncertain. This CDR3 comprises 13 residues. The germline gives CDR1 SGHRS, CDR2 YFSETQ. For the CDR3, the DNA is TGTACCAGCAGCTTCGAGAACACCGGGGAGCTGTTTTTT. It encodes CTSSFENTGELFF.

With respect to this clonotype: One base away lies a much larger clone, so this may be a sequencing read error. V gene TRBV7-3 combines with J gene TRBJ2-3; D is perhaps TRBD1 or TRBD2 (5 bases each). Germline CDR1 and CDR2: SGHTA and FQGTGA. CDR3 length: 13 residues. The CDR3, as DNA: TGTGCCAGGAGCTCGGAGTGGGGGGATACGCAGTATTTT. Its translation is CARSSEWGDTQYF.

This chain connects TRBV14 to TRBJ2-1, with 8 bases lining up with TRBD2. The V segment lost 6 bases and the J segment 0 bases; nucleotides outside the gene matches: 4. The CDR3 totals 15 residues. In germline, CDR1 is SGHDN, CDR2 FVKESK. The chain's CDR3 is CASSFAGGSYNEQFF. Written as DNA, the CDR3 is TGTGCCAGCAGTTTTGCGGGGGGCTCCTACAATGAGCAGTTCTTC.

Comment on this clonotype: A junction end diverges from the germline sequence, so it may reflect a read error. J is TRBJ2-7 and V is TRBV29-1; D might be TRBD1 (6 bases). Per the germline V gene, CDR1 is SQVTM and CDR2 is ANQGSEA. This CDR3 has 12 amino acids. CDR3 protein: CSVVYRVEERYF. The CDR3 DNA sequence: TGCAGCGTTGTATACAGGGTAGAAGAGCGGTACTTC.

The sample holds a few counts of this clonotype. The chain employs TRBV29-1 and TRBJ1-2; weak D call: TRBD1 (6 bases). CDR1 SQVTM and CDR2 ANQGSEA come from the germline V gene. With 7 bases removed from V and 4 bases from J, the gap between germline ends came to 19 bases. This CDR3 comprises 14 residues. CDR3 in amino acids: CSDRSSGQTYGYTF. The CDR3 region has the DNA TGCAGCGACCGTTCATCGGGACAAACCTATGGCTACACCTTC.

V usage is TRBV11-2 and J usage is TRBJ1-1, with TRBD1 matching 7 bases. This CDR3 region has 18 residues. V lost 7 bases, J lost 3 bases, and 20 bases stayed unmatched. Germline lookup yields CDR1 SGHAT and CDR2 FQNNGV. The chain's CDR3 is CASNTGGRGAASDTEAFF. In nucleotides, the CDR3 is TGTGCCAGCAACACGGGGGGCAGGGGGGCGGCTAGCGACACTGAAGCTTTCTTT.

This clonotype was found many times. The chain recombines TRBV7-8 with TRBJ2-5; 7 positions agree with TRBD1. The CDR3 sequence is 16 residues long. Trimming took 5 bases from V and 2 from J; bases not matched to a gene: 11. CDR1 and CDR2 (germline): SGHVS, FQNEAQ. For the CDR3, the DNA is TGTGCCAGCAGCCCCCGGAGAGCAGGGGGTCAAGAGACCCAGTACTTC. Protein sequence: CASSPRRAGGQETQYF.

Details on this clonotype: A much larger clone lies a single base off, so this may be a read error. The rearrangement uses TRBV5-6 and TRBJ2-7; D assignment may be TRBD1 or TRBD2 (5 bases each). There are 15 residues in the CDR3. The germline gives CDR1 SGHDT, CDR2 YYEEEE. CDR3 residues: CARSLGATLSGRGDF. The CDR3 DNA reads TGTGCCAGGAGCCTAGGAGCGACTCTTTCGGGACGAGGGGACTTC.

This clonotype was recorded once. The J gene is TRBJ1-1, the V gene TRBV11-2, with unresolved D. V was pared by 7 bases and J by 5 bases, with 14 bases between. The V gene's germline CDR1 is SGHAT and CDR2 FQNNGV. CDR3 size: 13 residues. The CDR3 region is CASTFSEFTEAFF. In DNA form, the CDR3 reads TGTGCCAGCACCTTTTCGGAATTTACTGAAGCTTTCTTT.

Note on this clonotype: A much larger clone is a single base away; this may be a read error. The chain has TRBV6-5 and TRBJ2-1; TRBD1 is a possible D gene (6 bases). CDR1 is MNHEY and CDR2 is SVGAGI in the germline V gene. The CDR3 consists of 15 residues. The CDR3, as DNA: TGTGCCGGCAGTTACGAAGGACAGTCTTACAATGAGCAGTTCTTC. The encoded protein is CAGSYEGQSYNEQFF.

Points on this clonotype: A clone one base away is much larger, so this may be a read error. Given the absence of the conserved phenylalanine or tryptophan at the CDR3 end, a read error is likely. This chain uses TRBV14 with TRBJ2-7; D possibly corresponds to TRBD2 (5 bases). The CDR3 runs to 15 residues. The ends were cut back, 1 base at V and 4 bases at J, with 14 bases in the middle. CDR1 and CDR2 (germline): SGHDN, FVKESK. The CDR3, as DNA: TGTGCCAGCAGCCAAGGTCGGGGAGTCACGTACGAGCAGTACCTC. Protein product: CASSQGRGVTYEQYL.

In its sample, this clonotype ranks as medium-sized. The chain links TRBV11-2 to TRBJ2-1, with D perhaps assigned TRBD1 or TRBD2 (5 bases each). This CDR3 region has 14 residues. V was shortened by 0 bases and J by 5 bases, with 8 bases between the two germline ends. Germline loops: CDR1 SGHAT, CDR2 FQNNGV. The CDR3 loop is CASSLETGHNEQFF. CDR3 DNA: TGTGCCAGCAGCTTAGAAACGGGACACAATGAGCAGTTCTTC.

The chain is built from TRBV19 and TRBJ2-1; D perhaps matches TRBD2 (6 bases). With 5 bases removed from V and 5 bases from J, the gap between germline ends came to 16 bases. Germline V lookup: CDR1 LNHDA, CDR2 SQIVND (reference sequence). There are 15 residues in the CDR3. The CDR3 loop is CASSPRRGRDNEQFF. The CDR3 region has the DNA TGTGCCAGTAGTCCCCGGCGGGGAAGGGACAATGAGCAGTTCTTC. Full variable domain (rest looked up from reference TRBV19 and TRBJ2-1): DGGITQSPKYLFRKEGQNVTLSCEQNLNHDAMYWYRQDPGQGLRLIYYSQIVNDFQKGDIAEGYSVSREKKESFPLTVTSAQKNPTAFYLCASSPRRGRDNEQFFGPGTRLTVL.

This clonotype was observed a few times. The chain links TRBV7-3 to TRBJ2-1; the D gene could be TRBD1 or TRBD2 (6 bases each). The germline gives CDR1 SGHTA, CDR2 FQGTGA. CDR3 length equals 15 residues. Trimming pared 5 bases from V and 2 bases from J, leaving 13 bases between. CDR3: CASSPKGGTYNEQFF. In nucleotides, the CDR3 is TGTGCCAGCAGCCCCAAAGGGGGGACCTACAATGAGCAGTTCTTC. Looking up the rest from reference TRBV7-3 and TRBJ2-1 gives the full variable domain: GAGVSQTPSNKVTEKGKYVELRCDPISGHTALYWYRQSLGQGPEFLIYFQGTGAADDSGLPNDRFFAVRPEGSVSTLKIQRTERGDSAVYLCASSPKGGTYNEQFFGPGTRLTVL.

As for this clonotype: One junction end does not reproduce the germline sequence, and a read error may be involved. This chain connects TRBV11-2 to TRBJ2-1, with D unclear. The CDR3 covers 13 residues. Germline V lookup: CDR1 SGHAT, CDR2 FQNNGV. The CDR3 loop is CTSSLVRYNEQFF. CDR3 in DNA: TGTACCAGCAGCCTAGTCAGGTACAATGAGCAGTTCTTC.

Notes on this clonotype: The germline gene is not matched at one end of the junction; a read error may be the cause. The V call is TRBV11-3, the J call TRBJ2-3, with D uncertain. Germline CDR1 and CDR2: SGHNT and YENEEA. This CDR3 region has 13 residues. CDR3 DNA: TGTGCCAGCAGCTTAGATCGGATGGATACGCGGTTTTTT. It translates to CASSLDRMDTRFF.